This T cell receptor (beta chain) was observed in a study of shared clonotypes between healthy human individuals. Findings of the study overall: Several donors had around 5.5% of their naive CD4 clonotypes in common. Larger estimated richness was generally recorded for naive subsets relative to memory subsets.

The CDR3 extends over 13 amino acids. V was pared by 0 bases and J by 12 bases, with 13 bases between. The germline gives CDR1 LGHNA, CDR2 YSLEER. In replicate PCRs of sorted subsets, about 220 ng DNA, tens of thousands of T cell genomes, was used. Only in-frame clones appear in the TCRdb table, and some are missing; sequencing was by immunoSEQ multiplex PCR. The data contain about 960,000 clones, 70% to 85% of them singletons. Points on this clone: The antigen is undetermined.

The V gene is TRBV4-3, the J gene TRBJ2-3; TRBD2 is a possible D gene (6 bases). The clonotype originates from a man aged 18-30 years in good health. Sequencing used memory CD4+ T cells sorted from blood. Subset of the sample: CD45RA-negative fraction. CDR3 bases: TGCGCCAGCAGCCAAGAGTCAAGGGACTTACAGTATTTT. Encoded protein: CASSQESRDLQYF.